Presented here are 25 T cell receptor beta chains from one specimen sequenced in a study of cytomegalovirus exposure and HLA in healthy donors. The PCR contained 60 Vbeta and 13 Jbeta primers. Clones were sequenced by immunoSEQ multiplex PCR, and TCRdb holds only the in-frame ones, with some missing. The data hold approximately 150,000 clones, with around three quarters observed a single time. Sequenced sample: PBMCs. These receptors all come from a woman aged 40 to 49 in good health and CMV-seronegative.

This sequence joins TRBV19 and TRBJ2-4; D is perhaps TRBD2 (6 bases). The V end lost 1 base, the J end lost 3 bases, and 7 bases lay between the germline ends. Germline CDR1 is LNHDA and CDR2 is SQIVND (reference sequence). The CDR3 runs to 14 residues. CDR3: CASSIAGVKNIQYF. CDR3 sequence (DNA): TGTGCCAGTAGTATAGCGGGGGTCAAAAACATTCAGTACTTC.

The J gene is TRBJ2-3, the V gene TRBV19; 7 positions match TRBD1. V shed 6 bases and J 0 bases; nucleotides not matched to a gene: 9. Germline assignment: CDR1 LNHDA and CDR2 SQIVND (reference sequence). There are 16 residues in the CDR3. The CDR3: CASSQQGSTSTDTQYF. The CDR3 nucleotides are TGTGCCAGTAGCCAACAGGGGTCTACTAGCACAGATACGCAGTATTTT.

The rearrangement joins TRBV4-2 to TRBJ1-5, with a tentative D call TRBD1 (5 bases). This CDR3 is 15 amino acids long. CDR1 and CDR2 (germline): LGHNA, YNFKEQ. Trimming left V 0 bases short and J 7 bases short, with 13 bases between. CDR3 in DNA: TGTGCCAGCAGCCAAGAGGAAGGGAGGGGACAGCCCCAGCATTTT. This gives the protein CASSQEEGRGQPQHF.

The J gene is TRBJ2-1, the V gene TRBV9; TRBD1 matches 9 bases. Germline V gene data show CDR1 as SGDLS and CDR2 as YYNGEE. The V gene end was trimmed by 2 bases and the J gene end by 6 bases; junction bases not matched to a gene: 6. The CDR3 is made up of 15 amino acids. The CDR3 sequence is CASSVGTGPINEQFF. CDR3 in DNA: TGTGCCAGCAGCGTCGGGACAGGGCCCATCAATGAGCAGTTCTTC.

This clone was seen only a few times. The rearrangement joins TRBV2 to TRBJ1-1, with D perhaps TRBD1 (6 bases). The CDR3 is 13 amino acids. The V end lost 8 bases, the J end lost 4 bases, and 14 bases lay between the germline ends. Germline V gene data show CDR1 as SNHLY and CDR2 as FYNNEI. The CDR3 here is CASGLQGITEAFF. CDR3 sequence (DNA): TGTGCCAGCGGATTACAGGGAATCACTGAAGCTTTCTTT.

This clone was seen only a few times. V usage is TRBV7-9 and J usage is TRBJ1-2; D is ambiguous. Deletions cut 0 bases from V and 6 bases from J, with 8 bases between. The CDR3 is 13 amino acids. Germline V gives CDR1 SEHNR, CDR2 FQNEAQ (reference sequence). CDR3 nucleotide sequence: TGTGCCAGCAGCTTAGCGGGGAGCGATGGCTACACCTTC. Amino acid sequence: CASSLAGSDGYTF.

The chain links TRBV15 to TRBJ2-4; possibly TRBD1 for D (5 bases). Per germline, CDR1 LNHNV and CDR2 YYDKDF (reference sequence). Trimming cost V 0 bases and J 1 base, with 10 bases left between them. This CDR3 is 16 amino acids long. As DNA, the CDR3 is TGTGCCACCAGCAGAGAAGGGGCAGGGGCCAAAAACATTCAGTACTTC. Its translation: CATSREGAGAKNIQYF.

The chain joins TRBV6-5 to TRBJ2-1; 8 bases map to TRBD2. The CDR3 is 15 residues long. Unmatched junction bases numbered 11, after V lost 6 bases and J lost 7 bases. Germline V lookup: CDR1 MNHEY, CDR2 SVGAGI. CDR3 in amino acids: CASSGGGLGRNEQFF. For the CDR3, the DNA is TGTGCCAGCAGCGGGGGGGGACTAGGGAGGAATGAGCAGTTCTTC.

The CDR3 sequence: CASSDREAFF. For the CDR3, the DNA is TGTGCCAGCAGTGACAGAGAAGCTTTCTTT. This chain links TRBV7-9 with TRBJ1-1; tentatively, D is TRBD1 (5 bases). Trimming took off 6 bases at V and 8 bases at J, with 7 bases between the two ends. The CDR3 contains 10 residues. Germline values: CDR1 SEHNR, CDR2 FQNEAQ (reference sequence).

The CDR3 DNA follows: TGTGCCAGCAGCACTGGACAGGGAGGGGCTGAAAAACTGTTTTTT. Protein: CASSTGQGGAEKLFF. The gene calls are TRBV11-2 and TRBJ1-4; 8 nucleotides agree with TRBD1. CDR3 length: 15 amino acids. Germline V lookup: CDR1 SGHAT, CDR2 FQNNGV. V dropped 5 bases and J dropped 7; count of bases not matched to a gene: 9. Full variable domain (missing parts from reference TRBV11-2 and TRBJ1-4): EAGVAQSPRYKIIEKRQSVAFWCNPISGHATLYWYQQILGQGPKLLIQFQNNGVVDDSQLPKDRFSAERLKGVDSTLKIQPAKLEDSAVYLCASSTGQGGAEKLFFGSGTQLSVL.

V gene TRBV7-8 combines with J gene TRBJ2-1; D not certain. CDR3 length: 19 amino acids. V dropped 0 bases and J dropped 0 bases, with 18 bases sitting between them. Germline V gene data show CDR1 as SGHVS and CDR2 as FQNEAQ. The CDR3 region is CASSLAKDLGASSYNEQFF. The CDR3 region has the DNA TGTGCCAGCAGCTTAGCTAAAGACTTGGGTGCGAGCTCCTACAATGAGCAGTTCTTC.

CDR3 nucleotides: TGTGCCAGCAGAGACAGGGCTGGGGCCAACGTCCTGACTTTC. Its protein product is CASRDRAGANVLTF. V usage is TRBV2 and J usage is TRBJ2-6; 7 bases match TRBD1. The CDR3 totals 14 residues. Losses at the gene ends were 6 bases for V and 2 bases for J; bases not matched to a gene: 1. In germline, CDR1 is SNHLY, CDR2 FYNNEI. The entire variable domain, with the rest obtained from reference TRBV2 and TRBJ2-6, is as follows: EPEVTQTPSHQVTQMGQEVILRCVPISNHLYFYWYRQILGQKVEFLVSFYNNEISEKSEIFDDQFSVERPDGSNFTLKIRSTKLEDSAMYFCASRDRAGANVLTFGAGSRLTVL.

The chain has TRBV7-9 and TRBJ1-4; no definite D call. The V end was cut by 1 base, the J end by 4 bases, with 7 bases between. This CDR3 is 14 amino acids long. Germline CDR1 reads SEHNR; CDR2 reads FQNEAQ (reference sequence). Here the CDR3 reads CASSLDRLNEKLFF. CDR3 coding DNA: TGTGCCAGCAGCTTAGATCGACTTAATGAAAAACTGTTTTTT.

This chain uses TRBV7-9 with TRBJ2-7, with 7 bases that match TRBD1. CDR1 is SEHNR and CDR2 is FQNEAQ in the germline V gene (reference sequence). CDR3 length: 19 amino acids. V was clipped by 1 base and J by 2 bases; unmatched bases: 17. The CDR3 is CASSLDRFPGTVATYEQYF. DNA for the CDR3: TGTGCCAGCAGCTTAGACCGCTTCCCCGGGACAGTAGCCACCTACGAGCAGTACTTC.

V is TRBV7-2 and J is TRBJ1-2, with 8 positions matching TRBD1. Germline CDR1 reads SGHTA; CDR2 reads FQGNSA. The V and J ends lost 4 bases and 4 bases, in that order; junction bases with no gene match: 11. The CDR3 consists of 16 residues. The CDR3: CASSSRPYGTGYGYTF. The CDR3 DNA reads as TGTGCCAGCAGCTCTAGGCCATACGGGACAGGCTATGGCTACACCTTC. Together with reference TRBV7-2 and TRBJ1-2, the CDR3 gives the full variable domain: GAGVSQSPSNKVTEKGKDVELRCDPISGHTALYWYRQSLGQGLEFLIYFQGNSAPDKSGLPSDRFSAERTGGSVSTLTIQRTQQEDSAVYLCASSSRPYGTGYGYTFGSGTRLTVV.

The genes are TRBV7-3 and TRBJ1-2; TRBD1 is a possible D gene (5 bases). Germline assignment: CDR1 SGHTA and CDR2 FQGTGA. CDR3 size: 13 residues. V lost 4 bases, J lost 4 bases, and 10 bases lay in between. The CDR3 DNA reads TGTGCCAGCAGCTCGCAGACAGTCTATGGCTACACCTTC. As protein: CASSSQTVYGYTF. The full variable domain, in which reference TRBV7-3 and TRBJ1-2 provide the parts outside the CDR3, is GAGVSQTPSNKVTEKGKYVELRCDPISGHTALYWYRQSLGQGPEFLIYFQGTGAADDSGLPNDRFFAVRPEGSVSTLKIQRTERGDSAVYLCASSSQTVYGYTFGSGTRLTVV.

The gene calls are TRBV5-1 and TRBJ2-3; 10 bases align to TRBD2. The CDR3 is 16 residues long. Trimming at V came to 1 base and at J to 3 bases, leaving 5 bases not matched to a gene. Germline V CDR1 and CDR2: SGHRS, YFSETQ. In DNA, the CDR3 is TGCGCCAGCAGCTTGATAGCGGGAGGTGGGACAGATACGCAGTATTTT. Its protein is CASSLIAGGGTDTQYF.

The rearrangement uses TRBV6-6 and TRBJ2-1, with a tentative D call TRBD2 (6 bases). There are 14 residues in the CDR3. V was shortened by 6 bases and J by 5 bases, with 14 bases between the two germline ends. CDR1 and CDR2 (germline): MNHNY, SVGAGI (reference sequence). The CDR3 region is CASRGRLSNNEQFF. The CDR3 bases are TGTGCCAGCAGAGGGAGGCTTTCGAACAATGAGCAGTTCTTC.

The chain joins TRBV25-1 to TRBJ2-1; TRBD2 matches at 12 bases. The CDR3 is 15 residues long. Germline V gene data show CDR1 as MGHDK and CDR2 as SYGVNS. V was clipped by 2 bases and J by 10 bases; unmatched bases: 6. The CDR3 sequence is CASSEDTSGGPEQFF. DNA of the CDR3: TGTGCCAGCAGTGAAGATACTAGCGGGGGGCCGGAGCAGTTCTTC.

The chain's CDR3 is CASSVSGTTDTQYF. The CDR3 DNA follows: TGTGCCAGCAGCGTTAGCGGGACCACAGATACGCAGTATTTT. The chain links TRBV9 to TRBJ2-3; 8 bases agree with TRBD2. This CDR3 is 14 amino acids long. In germline, CDR1 is SGDLS, CDR2 YYNGEE. V dropped 2 bases and J dropped 2; count of bases not matched to a gene: 1.

The genes are TRBV10-3 and TRBJ1-2, with D tentatively TRBD1 (5 bases). The germline V gene encodes CDR1 ENHRY and CDR2 SYGVKD. CDR3 length: 14 amino acids. Trimming took 5 bases from V and 6 from J, leaving 16 bases between them. The CDR3 bases are TGTGCCATCAGTAACCAGGGATCGGCGAATGGCTACACCTTC. Translating gives CAISNQGSANGYTF.

The chain links TRBV11-3 to TRBJ2-1; the match to TRBD1 covers 8 bases. The germline V gene encodes CDR1 SGHNT and CDR2 YENEEA. This CDR3 has 13 residues. Unmatched junction bases numbered 11, after V lost 4 bases and J lost 15 bases. CDR3 residues: CASSSNSGQGLFF. CDR3 DNA: TGTGCCAGCAGCTCAAACAGTGGACAGGGCCTGTTCTTC. Complete variable domain (other parts from reference TRBV11-3 and TRBJ2-1): EAGVVQSPRYKIIEKKQPVAFWCNPISGHNTLYWYLQNLGQGPELLIRYENEEAVDDSQLPKDRFSAERLKGVDSTLKIQPAELGDSAVYLCASSSNSGQGLFFGPGTRLTVL.

This chain uses TRBV28 with TRBJ2-1; tentative D call: TRBD2 (6 bases). The V gene's germline CDR1 is MDHEN and CDR2 SYDVKM. Trimming removed 3 bases from V and 5 bases from J, with 14 bases in between. The CDR3 sequence is 15 residues long. The CDR3 sequence: CASSLEGLGNNEQFF. CDR3 nucleotides: TGTGCCAGCAGTTTGGAGGGCCTCGGGAACAATGAGCAGTTCTTC.

This clone was observed once. J is TRBJ2-7 and V is TRBV5-1; TRBD2 might be the D (6 bases). From germline, CDR1 is SGHRS and CDR2 YFSETQ. This CDR3 has 14 amino acids. V was shortened by 5 bases and J by 7 bases, with 19 bases between the two germline ends. The CDR3 here is CASREEGAPFEQYF. The CDR3 DNA follows: TGCGCCAGCAGGGAGGAGGGAGCCCCATTTGAGCAGTACTTC.

In its sample, this clone was seen a few times. V and J are TRBV30 and TRBJ1-1; maybe TRBD1 (5 bases). Trimming removed 0 bases at V and 1 base at J, with 12 bases between. Germline CDR1 GTSNPN, CDR2 SVGIG (reference sequence). The CDR3 sequence is 15 residues long. The CDR3 protein is CAWSVLLGQNTEAFF. The CDR3 nucleotides are TGTGCCTGGAGTGTACTTCTAGGACAGAACACTGAAGCTTTCTTT.